This T cell receptor beta chain was sequenced during a study of regulatory T cells in long-lasting Graves disease. General observations from the study: Shared public clonotypes totalled over 2,500 in persistent patients, compared with just under 1,000 in new patients.

The germline V gene has CDR1 MNHEY and CDR2 SMNVEV (reference sequence). With 6 bases clipped from V and 2 bases from J, the junction kept 6 bases outside the gene matches. This CDR3 comprises 14 residues. Notes on this clonotype: What it recognizes is unknown.

The time point denotes: newly diagnosed GD, antithyroid drugs for less than 3 months. PBMC RNA served as the TCR library source. Patients were enrolled at an endocrinology department in Xi'an, China. Construction of TCR beta libraries relied on iRepertoire HTBI primers and on Arm-PCR targeting CDR3 regions. TCRdb reprocessed the multiplex PCR reads with MiXCR, giving one entry per CDR3 protein. The sample lists hundreds of thousands of distinct CDR3 sequences; about 15% were seen once. The sample also formed part of further work on T cells in Graves' hyperthyroidism and ophthalmopathy. As that study records: First-round RT-PCR targeting the TCR CDR3 was performed with the HTBI primer set.

The TCR comes from a woman aged 25 to 39 with Graves disease. The chain carries TRBV27 and TRBJ2-7, with 8 positions matching TRBD1. Sample: peripheral blood mononuclear cells (PBMCs), taken at new diagnosis, from a patient treated with antithyroid drugs. The CDR3 region has the DNA TGTGCCAGCAGATTCGGGACAGGCGCCTACGAGCAGTACTTC. Protein: CASRFGTGAYEQYF.